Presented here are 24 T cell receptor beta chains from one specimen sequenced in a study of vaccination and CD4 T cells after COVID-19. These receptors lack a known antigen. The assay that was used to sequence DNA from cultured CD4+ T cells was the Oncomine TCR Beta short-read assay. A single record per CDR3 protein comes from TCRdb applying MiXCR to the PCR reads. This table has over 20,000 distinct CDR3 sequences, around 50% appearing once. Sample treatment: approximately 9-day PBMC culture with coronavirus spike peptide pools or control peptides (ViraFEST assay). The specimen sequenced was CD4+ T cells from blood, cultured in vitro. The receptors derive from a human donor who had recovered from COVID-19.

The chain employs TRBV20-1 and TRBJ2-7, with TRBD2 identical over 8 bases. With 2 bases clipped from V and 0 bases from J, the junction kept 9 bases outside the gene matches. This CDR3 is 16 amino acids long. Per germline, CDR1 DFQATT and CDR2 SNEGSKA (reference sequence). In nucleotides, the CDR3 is TGCAGTGCTAGATTAACGGGAGGGGCGAGCTCCTACGAGCAGTACTTC. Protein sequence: CSARLTGGASSYEQYF.

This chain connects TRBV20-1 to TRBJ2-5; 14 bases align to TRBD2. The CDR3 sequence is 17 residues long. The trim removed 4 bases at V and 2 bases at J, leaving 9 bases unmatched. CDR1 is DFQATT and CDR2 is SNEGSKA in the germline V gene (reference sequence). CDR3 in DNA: TGCAGTGCTAAGGGAGGGACTAGCGGGGGATTTCAAGAGACCCAGTACTTC. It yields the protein CSAKGGTSGGFQETQYF.

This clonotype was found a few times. The CDR3 nucleotides read TGTGCCAGTACTCCGGCGCGCGGTGGCTATGGCTACACCTTC. Encoded protein: CASTPARGGYGYTF. The chain carries TRBV19 and TRBJ1-2; D is unclear. Per the germline V gene, CDR1 is LNHDA and CDR2 is SQIVND (reference sequence). Trimming cost V 7 bases and J 4 bases, with 16 bases left between them. The CDR3 is 14 amino acids.

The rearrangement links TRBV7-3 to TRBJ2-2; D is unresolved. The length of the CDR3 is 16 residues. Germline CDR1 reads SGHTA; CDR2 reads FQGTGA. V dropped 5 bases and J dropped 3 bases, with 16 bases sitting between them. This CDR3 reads CASSQYSDSYTGELFF. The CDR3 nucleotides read TGTGCCAGCAGCCAATACTCCGACTCATACACCGGGGAGCTGTTTTTT.

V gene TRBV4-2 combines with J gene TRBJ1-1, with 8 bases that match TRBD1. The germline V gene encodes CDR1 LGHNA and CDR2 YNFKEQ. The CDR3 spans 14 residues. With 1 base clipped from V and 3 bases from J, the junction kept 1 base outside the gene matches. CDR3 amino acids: CASSQGRGHTEAFF. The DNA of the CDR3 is TGTGCCAGCAGCCAAGGCAGGGGGCACACTGAAGCTTTCTTT.

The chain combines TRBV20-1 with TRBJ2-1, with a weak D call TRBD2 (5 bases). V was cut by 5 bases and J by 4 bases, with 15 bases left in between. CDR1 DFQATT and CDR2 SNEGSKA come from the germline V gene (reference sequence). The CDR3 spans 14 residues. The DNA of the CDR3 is TGCAGTGCTTCCCAAGCGGAGGTATACAATGAGCAGTTCTTC. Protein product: CSASQAEVYNEQFF.

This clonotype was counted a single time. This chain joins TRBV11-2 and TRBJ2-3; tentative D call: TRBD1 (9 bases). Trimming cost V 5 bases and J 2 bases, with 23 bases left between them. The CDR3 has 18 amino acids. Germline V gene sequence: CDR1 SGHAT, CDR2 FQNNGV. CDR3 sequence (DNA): TGTGCCAGCAGCCCGGGGGGGACAGGGTGGAGAAACACAGATACGCAGTATTTT. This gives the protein CASSPGGTGWRNTDTQYF.

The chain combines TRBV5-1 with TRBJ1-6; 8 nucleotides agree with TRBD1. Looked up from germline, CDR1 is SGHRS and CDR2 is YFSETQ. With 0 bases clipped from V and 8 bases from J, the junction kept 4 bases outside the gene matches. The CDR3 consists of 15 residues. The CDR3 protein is CASSLAGQGYSPLHF. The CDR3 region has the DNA TGCGCCAGCAGCTTGGCCGGACAGGGTTATTCACCCCTCCACTTT.

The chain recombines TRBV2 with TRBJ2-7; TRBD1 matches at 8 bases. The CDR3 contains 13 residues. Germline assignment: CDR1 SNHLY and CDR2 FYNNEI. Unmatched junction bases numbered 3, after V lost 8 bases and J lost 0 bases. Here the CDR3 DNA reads TGTGCCAGCCGGACAGGGAGCTCCTACGAGCAGTACTTC. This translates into CASRTGSSYEQYF.

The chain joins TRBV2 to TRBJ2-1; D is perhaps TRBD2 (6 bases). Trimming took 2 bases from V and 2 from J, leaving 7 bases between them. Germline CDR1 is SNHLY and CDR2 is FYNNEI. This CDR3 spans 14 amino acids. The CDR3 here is CASSEREAYNEQFF. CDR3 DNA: TGTGCCAGCAGTGAAAGGGAGGCCTACAATGAGCAGTTCTTC.

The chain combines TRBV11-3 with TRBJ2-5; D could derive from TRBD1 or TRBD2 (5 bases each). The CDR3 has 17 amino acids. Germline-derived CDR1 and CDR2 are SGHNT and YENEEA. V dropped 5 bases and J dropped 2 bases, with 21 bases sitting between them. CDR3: CASSPGLAGNTQETQYF. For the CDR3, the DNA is TGTGCCAGCAGCCCAGGGCTTGCGGGCAACACACAAGAGACCCAGTACTTC.

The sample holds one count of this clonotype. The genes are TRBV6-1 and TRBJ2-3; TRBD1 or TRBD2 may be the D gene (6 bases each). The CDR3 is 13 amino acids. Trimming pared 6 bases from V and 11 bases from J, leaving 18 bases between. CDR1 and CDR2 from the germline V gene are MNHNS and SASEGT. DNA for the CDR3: TGTGCCAGCAGCAATCAGGGGCGGGGTGAGCAGTATTTT. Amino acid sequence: CASSNQGRGEQYF.

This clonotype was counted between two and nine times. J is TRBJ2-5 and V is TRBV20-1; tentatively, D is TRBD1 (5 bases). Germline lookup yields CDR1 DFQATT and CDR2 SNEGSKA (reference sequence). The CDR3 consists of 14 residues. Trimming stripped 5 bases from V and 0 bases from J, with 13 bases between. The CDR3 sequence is CSALRNRYQETQYF. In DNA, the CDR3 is TGCAGTGCTCTCCGCAACAGGTACCAAGAGACCCAGTACTTC.

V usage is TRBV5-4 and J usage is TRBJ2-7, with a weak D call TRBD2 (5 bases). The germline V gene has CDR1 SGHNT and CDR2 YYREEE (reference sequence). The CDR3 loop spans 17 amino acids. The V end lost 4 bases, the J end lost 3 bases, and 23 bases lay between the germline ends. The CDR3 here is CASSPPPRGEGNYEQYF. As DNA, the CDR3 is TGTGCCAGCAGCCCCCCCCCAAGAGGAGAGGGTAACTACGAGCAGTACTTC.

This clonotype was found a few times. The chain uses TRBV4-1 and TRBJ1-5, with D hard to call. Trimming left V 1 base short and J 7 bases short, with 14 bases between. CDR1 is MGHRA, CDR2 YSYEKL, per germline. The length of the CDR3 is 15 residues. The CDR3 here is CASSQGRGGHQPQHF. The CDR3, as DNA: TGCGCCAGCAGCCAAGGACGGGGAGGGCACCAGCCCCAGCATTTT.

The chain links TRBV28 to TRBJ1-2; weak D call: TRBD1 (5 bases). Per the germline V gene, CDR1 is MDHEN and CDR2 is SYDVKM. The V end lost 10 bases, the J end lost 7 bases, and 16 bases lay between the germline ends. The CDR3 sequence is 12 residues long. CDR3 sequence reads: CATRVGTAGYTF. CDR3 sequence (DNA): TGTGCCACCCGAGTAGGGACGGCTGGCTACACCTTC.

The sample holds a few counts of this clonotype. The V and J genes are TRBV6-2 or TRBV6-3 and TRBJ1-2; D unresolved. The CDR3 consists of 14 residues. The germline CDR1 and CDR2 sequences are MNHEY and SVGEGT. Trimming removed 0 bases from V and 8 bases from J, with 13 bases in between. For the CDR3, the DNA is TGTGCCAGCAGTTACTCCGCCAGCCCGCCAGGCTACACCTTC. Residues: CASSYSASPPGYTF.

As DNA, the CDR3 is TGTGCCAGCTCTTTCGACCAAACAGCGGGCGGCTACACCTTC. Its translation is CASSFDQTAGGYTF. The chain joins TRBV18 to TRBJ1-2; D remains ambiguous. Germline values: CDR1 KGHSH, CDR2 LQKENI. V was shortened by 6 bases and J by 8 bases, with 19 bases between the two germline ends. CDR3 length: 14 residues.

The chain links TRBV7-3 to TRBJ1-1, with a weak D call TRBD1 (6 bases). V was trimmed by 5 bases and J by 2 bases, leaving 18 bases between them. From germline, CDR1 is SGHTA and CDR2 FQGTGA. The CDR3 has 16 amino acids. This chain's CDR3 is CASSLGSGGGNTEAFF. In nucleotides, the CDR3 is TGTGCCAGCAGCCTAGGGTCCGGGGGCGGAAACACTGAAGCTTTCTTT.

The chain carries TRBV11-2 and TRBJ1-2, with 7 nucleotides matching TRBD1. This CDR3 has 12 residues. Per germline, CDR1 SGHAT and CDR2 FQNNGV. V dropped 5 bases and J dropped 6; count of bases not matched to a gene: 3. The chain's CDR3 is CASSRQGDGYTF. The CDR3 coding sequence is TGTGCCAGCAGCCGACAGGGAGATGGCTACACCTTC.

CDR3 nucleotides: TGTGCCTGGAGTGAGGGGCCCCGGGATTATTCACCCCTCCACTTT. Translated: CAWSEGPRDYSPLHF. The chain recombines TRBV30 with TRBJ1-6, with D possibly being TRBD1 (5 bases). Per germline, CDR1 GTSNPN and CDR2 SVGIG (reference sequence). The V end was cut by 1 base, the J end by 8 bases, with 15 bases between. This CDR3 contains 15 residues.

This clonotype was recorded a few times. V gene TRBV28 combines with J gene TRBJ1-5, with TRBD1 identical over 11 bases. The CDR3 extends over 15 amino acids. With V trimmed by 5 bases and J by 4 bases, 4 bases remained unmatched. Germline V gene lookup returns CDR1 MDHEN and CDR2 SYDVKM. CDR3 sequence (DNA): TGTGCCAGCAGTGTCGGACAGGGGGCGAATCAGCCCCAGCATTTT. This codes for CASSVGQGANQPQHF.

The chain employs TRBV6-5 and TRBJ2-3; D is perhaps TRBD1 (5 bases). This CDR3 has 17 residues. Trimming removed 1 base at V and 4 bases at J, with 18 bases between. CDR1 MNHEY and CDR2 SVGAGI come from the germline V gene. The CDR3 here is CASSYWTGLDSADTQYF. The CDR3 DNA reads TGTGCCAGCAGTTACTGGACGGGCCTAGACAGCGCAGATACGCAGTATTTT.

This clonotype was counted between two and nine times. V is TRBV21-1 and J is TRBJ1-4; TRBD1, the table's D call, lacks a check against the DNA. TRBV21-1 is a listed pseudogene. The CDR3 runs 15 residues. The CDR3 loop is CASSKREGADEKLFF. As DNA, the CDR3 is TGTGCCAGCAGCAAAAGAGAGGGGGCGGACGAAAAACTGTTTTTT.